This T cell receptor beta chain is from a study of CD8+CD57+ T cells in acquired aplastic anemia. Points from the study as a whole: Between patients and controls, CD8+ Simpson's diversity did not vary significantly.

By flow cytometry, patients selected for sequencing had shown an expansion of CD8+CD57+ cells. Patients uniformly had severe acquired aplastic anemia. No therapy had been given to the patients at the time of blood sampling. Points on this clonotype: Its antigen is as yet unknown.

Genomic DNA templated the TCR beta VDJ and CDR3 profiling. TCRdb passed the reads through MiXCR, listing each CDR3 protein once. Of about 200,000 distinct CDR3 sequences in the sample, about half were seen once. This receptor was taken from a human donor with aplastic anemia. Material: sorted CD4+, CD8+, or CD8+CD57+ T cells (not recorded which) from PBMCs.

CDR3 sequence: CASSIGGFGYGYTF. The CDR3 bases are TGTGCCAGTAGTATAGGGGGTTTCGGCTATGGCTACACCTTC. The gene calls are TRBV19 and TRBJ1-2; D unresolved. In germline, CDR1 is LNHDA, CDR2 SQIVND (reference sequence). The CDR3 covers 14 residues. V shed 1 base and J shed 4 bases, with 10 bases lying between them.